This TCR beta chain was found in a study of blood T cell repertoires in COVID-19. Background on the study: Sample material is recorded as cDNA or gDNA derived from T cells, B-cell-depleted T cells, or PBMCs.

V lost 3 bases, J lost 12 bases, and 15 bases lay in between. CDR1 and CDR2 from the germline V gene are SGHDN and FVKESK. CDR3 size: 14 residues. As originally analysed: Counts of nucleated cells, estimated from reference gene primer amplification, were obtained. This table comes from immunoSEQ multiplex PCR, and its TCRdb copy is limited to in-frame clones, with some not included. The D gene and trimming were derived from the DNA, and the V and J assignments and clone size from that table. The sample yields 100,000 or so clones, 85% seen once. The chain uses TRBV14 and TRBJ1-6, with D unresolved. The sequenced sample was peripheral blood. The sequence derives from a woman in her seventies with active or convalescent COVID-19. The CDR3 sequence: CASSQEARLGPLHF. The CDR3 DNA reads as TGTGCCAGCAGCCAGGAGGCCCGTCTAGGACCCCTCCACTTT.